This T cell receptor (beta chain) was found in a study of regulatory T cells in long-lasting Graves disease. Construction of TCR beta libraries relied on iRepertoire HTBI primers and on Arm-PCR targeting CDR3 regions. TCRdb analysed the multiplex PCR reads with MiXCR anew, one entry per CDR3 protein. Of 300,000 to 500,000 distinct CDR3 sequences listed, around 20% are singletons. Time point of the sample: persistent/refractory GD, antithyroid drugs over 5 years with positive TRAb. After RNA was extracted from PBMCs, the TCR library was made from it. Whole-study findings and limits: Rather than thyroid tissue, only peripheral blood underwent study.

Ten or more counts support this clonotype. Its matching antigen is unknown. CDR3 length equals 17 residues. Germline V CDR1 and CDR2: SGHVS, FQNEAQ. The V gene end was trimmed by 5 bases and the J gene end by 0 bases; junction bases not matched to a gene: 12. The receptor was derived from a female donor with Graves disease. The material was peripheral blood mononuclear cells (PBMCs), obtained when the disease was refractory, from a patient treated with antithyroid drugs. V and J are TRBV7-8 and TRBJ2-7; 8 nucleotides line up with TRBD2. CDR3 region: CASSMYSTSVSSYEQYF. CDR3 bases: TGTGCCAGCAGCATGTACTCGACTAGCGTCAGCTCCTACGAGCAGTACTTC.